What follows are 23 T cell receptor beta chains derived from one specimen sequenced in a study of T cells in tuberculosis. Time point indicated: new active TB diagnosis, blood taken before or within 7 days of starting treatment. TCRdb's copy holds only in-frame clones and misses some; the assay was immunoSEQ multiplex PCR. The sample contains around 30,000 clones, around 86% of which appear only once. This specimen was PBMCs, taken at tuberculosis diagnosis. These TCRs come from an adult with tuberculosis.

The chain links TRBV10-1 to TRBJ1-1; possible D gene TRBD1, 5 bases. CDR3 length: 13 residues. Germline V CDR1 and CDR2: WNHNN, SYGVQD (reference sequence). V was shortened by 6 bases and J by 1 base, with 9 bases between the two germline ends. The CDR3 sequence: CASSGRENTEAFF. Here the CDR3 DNA reads TGCGCCAGCAGCGGCAGGGAGAACACTGAAGCTTTCTTT.

The chain joins TRBV13 to TRBJ2-3; 7 nucleotides align to TRBD1. CDR1 and CDR2 from the germline V gene are PRHDT and FYEKMQ (reference sequence). J was trimmed by 1 base and V by 4 bases; bases with no gene match: 2. The CDR3 is 14 residues long. The chain's CDR3 is CASSSGTGTDTQYF. DNA for the CDR3: TGTGCCAGCAGCTCCGGGACAGGCACAGATACGCAGTATTTT.

The chain combines TRBV27 with TRBJ2-1; TRBD1 aligns across 10 bases. CDR3 length: 16 residues. In germline, CDR1 is MNHEY, CDR2 SMNVEV (reference sequence). Trimming removed 3 bases from V and 6 bases from J; junction bases left unmatched: 8. CDR3 nucleotide sequence: TGTGCCAGCAGTTTTCGTATAAGGACAGGGGGCAATGAGCAGTTCTTC. This gives the protein CASSFRIRTGGNEQFF.

The rearrangement links TRBV19 to TRBJ1-2, with D possibly being TRBD1 (6 bases). Germline values: CDR1 LNHDA, CDR2 SQIVND (reference sequence). The CDR3 has 13 residues. Between the trimmed V and J ends, which lost 6 bases and 6 bases, there was a span of 14 bases. The CDR3 sequence is CASSDIQGNGYTF. In nucleotides, the CDR3 is TGTGCCAGTAGCGACATACAGGGAAATGGCTACACCTTC.

This clone was counted once. The rearrangement uses TRBV11-2 and TRBJ1-2, with TRBD1 matching 8 bases. The CDR3 sequence is 14 residues long. V lost 0 bases, J lost 6 bases, and 3 bases stayed unmatched. Germline V gene sequence: CDR1 SGHAT, CDR2 FQNNGV. CDR3 nucleotide sequence: TGTGCCAGCAGCTTAGATCCGACAGGGGATGGCTACACCTTC. Amino acids: CASSLDPTGDGYTF. The variable domain in full, completed from reference TRBV11-2 and TRBJ1-2, reads EAGVAQSPRYKIIEKRQSVAFWCNPISGHATLYWYQQILGQGPKLLIQFQNNGVVDDSQLPKDRFSAERLKGVDSTLKIQPAKLEDSAVYLCASSLDPTGDGYTFGSGTRLTVV.

The genes are TRBV27 and TRBJ2-1, with TRBD2 identical over 7 bases. Germline V gives CDR1 MNHEY, CDR2 SMNVEV (reference sequence). The CDR3 totals 13 residues. V trimming: 3 bases; J trimming: 5 bases; junction bases outside the gene matches: 1. Here the CDR3 reads CASSLGGDNEQFF. CDR3 DNA: TGTGCCAGCAGTTTGGGGGGGGACAATGAGCAGTTCTTC.

This rearrangement joins TRBV6-1 to TRBJ1-5; D possibly corresponds to TRBD1 (6 bases). Germline values: CDR1 MNHNS, CDR2 SASEGT. Deletions cut 6 bases from V and 9 bases from J, with 12 bases between. There are 12 residues in the CDR3. CDR3 residues: CASREQGPPQHF. The CDR3 nucleotides read TGTGCCAGCAGGGAACAGGGTCCGCCCCAGCATTTT.

By sample fraction, this clone is medium-sized (0.01 to 0.1%). The chain combines TRBV30 with TRBJ1-2, with D maybe TRBD1 (5 bases). The V gene's germline CDR1 is GTSNPN and CDR2 SVGIG (reference sequence). This CDR3 is 15 amino acids long. V was cut by 2 bases and J by 4 bases, with 17 bases left in between. CDR3 sequence: CAWSPPQGARYGYTF. The DNA for the CDR3 is TGTGCCTGGAGTCCCCCCCAAGGGGCACGCTATGGCTACACCTTC.

This chain uses TRBV25-1 with TRBJ2-7; unclear D gene. The CDR3 covers 13 residues. Deletions cut 6 bases from V and 0 bases from J, with 9 bases between. Germline V gene sequence: CDR1 MGHDK, CDR2 SYGVNS. The chain's CDR3 is CASRSFLSYEQYF. DNA of the CDR3: TGTGCCAGCAGGAGTTTCCTCTCCTACGAGCAGTACTTC.

This clone has only a few counts. The CDR3 region is CASRNNRDTEAFF. The DNA for the CDR3 is TGTGCCAGCAGGAACAACAGGGACACTGAAGCTTTCTTT. The chain has TRBV6-1 and TRBJ1-1; D is perhaps TRBD1 (6 bases). CDR1 MNHNS and CDR2 SASEGT come from the germline V gene. The germline V and J ends were trimmed by 6 bases and 3 bases, with 11 bases remaining between them. The CDR3 consists of 13 residues.

J is TRBJ2-7 and V is TRBV4-1; 8 nucleotides line up with TRBD2. From germline, CDR1 is MGHRA and CDR2 YSYEKL. V gave up 0 bases and J gave up 6 bases; unmatched junction bases: 13. This CDR3 spans 17 amino acids. This CDR3 is CASSQDYLGGAVREQYF. CDR3 DNA: TGCGCCAGCAGCCAAGATTATCTCGGGGGGGCCGTCCGCGAGCAGTACTTC.

V usage is TRBV27 and J usage is TRBJ1-1; 7 bases agree with TRBD1. The germline V gene has CDR1 MNHEY and CDR2 SMNVEV (reference sequence). This CDR3 comprises 14 residues. J was trimmed by 6 bases and V by 4 bases; bases with no gene match: 8. CDR3 DNA sequence: TGTGCCAGCAGTTCGGACAGGTTGACGGCTGAAGCTTTCTTT. Translation: CASSSDRLTAEAFF.

This chain connects TRBV15 to TRBJ1-4; 10 bases are a match to TRBD1. Unmatched junction bases numbered 4, after V lost 5 bases and J lost 4 bases. Germline V lookup: CDR1 LNHNV, CDR2 YYDKDF (reference sequence). This CDR3 contains 15 residues. CDR3 sequence (DNA): TGTGCCACCAGCGGACAGGGGGTCTTTAATGAAAAACTGTTTTTT. It codes for CATSGQGVFNEKLFF.

The J gene is TRBJ2-3, the V gene TRBV6-1; 14 bases line up with TRBD2. Per the germline V gene, CDR1 is MNHNS and CDR2 is SASEGT. V dropped 6 bases and J dropped 6; count of bases not matched to a gene: 5. The CDR3 totals 15 residues. CDR3: CASSGTSGGRDTQYF. Here the CDR3 DNA reads TGTGCCAGCAGCGGGACTAGCGGGGGCCGGGATACGCAGTATTTT.

The rearrangement joins TRBV7-9 to TRBJ1-5; TRBD1 matches 12 bases. V trimming: 5 bases; J trimming: 6 bases; junction bases outside the gene matches: 5. Germline V lookup: CDR1 SEHNR, CDR2 FQNEAQ (reference sequence). The CDR3 runs 15 residues. The chain's CDR3 is CASSRGDRGLQPQHF. CDR3 in DNA: TGTGCCAGCAGCCGAGGGGACAGGGGGCTTCAGCCCCAGCATTTT. Filled out from reference TRBV7-9 and TRBJ1-5, the complete variable domain reads DTGVSQNPRHKITKRGQNVTFRCDPISEHNRLYWYRQTLGQGPEFLTYFQNEAQLEKSRLLSDRFSAERPKGSFSTLEIQRTEQGDSAMYLCASSRGDRGLQPQHFGDGTRLSIL.

CDR3 in DNA: TGTGCCAGCAGCGAGACACCGGGACAGGGGAACTATGGCTACACCTTC. Encoded protein: CASSETPGQGNYGYTF. The chain joins TRBV6-6 to TRBJ1-2, with 10 bases aligning to TRBD1. V lost 6 bases to trimming and J lost 2 bases; unmatched junction nucleotides: 9. The CDR3 totals 16 residues. In germline, CDR1 is MNHNY, CDR2 SVGAGI (reference sequence).

The chain links TRBV4-1 to TRBJ1-1; no definite D call. Trimming stripped 0 bases from V and 0 bases from J, with 14 bases between. CDR1 is MGHRA and CDR2 is YSYEKL in the germline V gene. There are 17 residues in the CDR3. The CDR3 region is CASSQDITATMNTEAFF. CDR3 sequence (DNA): TGCGCCAGCAGCCAAGATATTACAGCCACCATGAACACTGAAGCTTTCTTT.

The V call is TRBV18, the J call TRBJ2-1; the D gene is possibly TRBD2 (6 bases). The CDR3 has 16 amino acids. Trimming shortened V by 3 bases and J by 4 bases, and 16 bases separated the two germline ends. Germline CDR1 reads KGHSH; CDR2 reads LQKENI. CDR3 in amino acids: CASSPEGAGVYNEQFF. DNA of the CDR3: TGTGCCAGCTCACCGGAGGGAGCGGGCGTTTACAATGAGCAGTTCTTC.

The V gene is TRBV19, the J gene TRBJ2-1; 11 bases are shared with TRBD1. Germline CDR1 and CDR2: LNHDA and SQIVND (reference sequence). This CDR3 is built from 14 residues. V was clipped by 6 bases and J by 3 bases; unmatched bases: 1. DNA of the CDR3: TGTGCCAGTAGCGGGACAGGGGGCTACAATGAGCAGTTCTTC. Its protein product is CASSGTGGYNEQFF.

The chain couples TRBV5-1 to TRBJ1-1; 8 bases line up with TRBD1. Germline V gene data show CDR1 as SGHRS and CDR2 as YFSETQ. The length of the CDR3 is 14 residues. Losses at the gene ends were 4 bases for V and 1 base for J; bases not matched to a gene: 3. The CDR3 loop is CASSGQGSNTEAFF. The CDR3 nucleotides read TGCGCCAGCAGCGGACAGGGCTCGAACACTGAAGCTTTCTTT.

The rearrangement links TRBV4-1 to TRBJ2-4; D perhaps matches TRBD1 (5 bases). Germline CDR1 reads MGHRA; CDR2 reads YSYEKL. CDR3 length: 16 amino acids. Trimming took off 3 bases at V and 4 bases at J, with 16 bases between the two ends. Here the CDR3 DNA reads TGCGCCAGCAGCCATTATCAGGGTAGTGAGAAAAACATTCAGTACTTC. Translated, it gives CASSHYQGSEKNIQYF.

This chain links TRBV15 with TRBJ2-7; 7 bases agree with TRBD1. V shed 3 bases and J 5 bases; nucleotides not matched to a gene: 10. Germline-derived CDR1 and CDR2 are LNHNV and YYDKDF (reference sequence). The CDR3 has 15 amino acids. The CDR3 here is CATSRVTGVLDEQYF. CDR3 bases: TGTGCCACCAGCAGGGTTACAGGGGTGCTGGACGAGCAGTACTTC.

The chain is built from TRBV7-9 and TRBJ2-7, with a possible D match to TRBD2 (6 bases). Germline-derived CDR1 and CDR2 are SEHNR and FQNEAQ (reference sequence). The CDR3 has 13 amino acids. V lost 6 bases and J 4 bases, leaving 13 bases between the germline ends. The CDR3 DNA reads as TGTGCCAGCAGTCCCGCAGGGAGGTACGAGCAGTACTTC. Translation: CASSPAGRYEQYF.